A selection of T cell receptor beta chains follows, all from one sample in a study of cytomegalovirus exposure and HLA in healthy donors. Assay: immunoSEQ multiplex PCR; the TCRdb copy retains only in-frame clones and omits some. The repertoire has 100,000 to 150,000 clones, roughly 87% of them found once; the top ten carry 1.1%. The sequenced sample consisted of PBMCs. These receptors all come from a woman under 30 in good health and CMV-seronegative. The CDR3 runs from the conserved cysteine through the conserved F or W. A D gene is named only where the DNA matches it firmly. Some rows have no size entry. The others give once, few or many, or a class for an expanded clone.

v_gene: TRBV7-9; j_gene: TRBJ2-3; d_gene: TRBD2; abundance: -; CDR3aa: CASSLSVSSGGTDTQYF; CDR3nt: TGTGCCAGCAGCTTATCAGTGTCTAGCGGGGGGACAGATACGCAGTATTTT
v_gene: TRBV27; j_gene: TRBJ2-5; d_gene: TRBD1; abundance: -; CDR3aa: CASRQSGQGARETQYF; CDR3nt: TGTGCCAGCAGGCAATCGGGACAGGGGGCACGGGAGACCCAGTACTTC
v_gene: TRBV6-5; j_gene: TRBJ1-6; d_gene: -; abundance: -; CDR3aa: CASTPGLSDSPLHF; CDR3nt: TGTGCCAGCACTCCAGGCTTATCAGATTCACCCCTCCACTTT
v_gene: TRBV4-1; j_gene: TRBJ2-7; d_gene: TRBD2; abundance: -; CDR3aa: CASSQDKGTSGRLGQYF; CDR3nt: TGCGCCAGCAGCCAAGATAAGGGGACTAGCGGGAGACTCGGGCAGTACTTC
v_gene: TRBV30; j_gene: TRBJ2-1; d_gene: -; abundance: -; CDR3aa: CAWSNYNEQFF; CDR3nt: TGTGCCTGGAGCAACTACAATGAGCAGTTCTTC
v_gene: TRBV30; j_gene: TRBJ2-1; d_gene: -; abundance: -; CDR3aa: CAWSLGTSYNEQFF; CDR3nt: TGTGCCTGGAGTCTGGGGACATCCTACAATGAGCAGTTCTTC
v_gene: TRBV4-1; j_gene: TRBJ2-3; d_gene: TRBD1; abundance: -; CDR3aa: CASSQGTGADTQYF; CDR3nt: TGCGCCAGCAGCCAGGGGACAGGGGCAGATACGCAGTATTTT
v_gene: TRBV14; j_gene: TRBJ1-5; d_gene: -; abundance: -; CDR3aa: CASSQDASSNQPQHF; CDR3nt: TGTGCCAGCAGCCAAGATGCGAGTAGCAATCAGCCCCAGCATTTT
v_gene: TRBV7-6; j_gene: TRBJ2-5; d_gene: -; abundance: -; CDR3aa: CASSSFGEMETQYF; CDR3nt: TGTGCCAGCAGCTCCTTCGGGGAAATGGAGACCCAGTACTTC
v_gene: TRBV7-2; j_gene: TRBJ1-5; d_gene: -; abundance: -; CDR3aa: CASSLAQTNQPQHF; CDR3nt: TGTGCCAGCAGCTTAGCACAGACGAATCAGCCCCAGCATTTT
v_gene: TRBV30; j_gene: TRBJ1-3; d_gene: -; abundance: -; CDR3aa: CAWGGRVGNTIYF; CDR3nt: TGTGCCTGGGGGGGCAGGGTCGGAAACACCATATATTTT
v_gene: TRBV5-6; j_gene: TRBJ1-4; d_gene: TRBD1; abundance: -; CDR3aa: CASRRGRGLGEKLFF; CDR3nt: TGTGCCAGCAGACGCGGCAGGGGGCTAGGCGAAAAACTGTTTTTT
v_gene: TRBV28; j_gene: TRBJ2-7; d_gene: TRBD2; abundance: -; CDR3aa: CASSRHLAGGPRGSYEQYF; CDR3nt: TGTGCCAGCAGTCGACACCTAGCGGGAGGGCCACGGGGATCCTACGAGCAGTACTTC
v_gene: TRBV6-5; j_gene: TRBJ1-1; d_gene: -; abundance: -; CDR3aa: CASSYSTVRGTFF; CDR3nt: TGTGCCAGCAGTTACTCGACAGTAAGGGGGACTTTCTTT
v_gene: TRBV6-1; j_gene: TRBJ1-6; d_gene: -; abundance: -; CDR3aa: CASSPELDYSPLHF; CDR3nt: TGTGCCAGCAGCCCGGAGCTAGATTATTCACCCCTCCACTTT
v_gene: TRBV19; j_gene: TRBJ2-1; d_gene: TRBD2; abundance: -; CDR3aa: CASVTGLAGEDEQFF; CDR3nt: TGTGCCAGTGTCACGGGACTAGCGGGAGAGGATGAGCAGTTCTTC
v_gene: TRBV6-1; j_gene: TRBJ1-1; d_gene: -; abundance: -; CDR3aa: CASYAGNTEAFF; CDR3nt: TGTGCCAGCTATGCAGGGAACACTGAAGCTTTCTTT
v_gene: TRBV25-1; j_gene: TRBJ2-5; d_gene: -; abundance: -; CDR3aa: CASRQGGETQYF; CDR3nt: TGTGCCAGCAGGCAGGGAGGAGAGACCCAGTACTTC
v_gene: TRBV6-6; j_gene: TRBJ1-5; d_gene: -; abundance: -; CDR3aa: CASTKGVSNQPQHF; CDR3nt: TGTGCCAGCACTAAAGGGGTTAGCAATCAGCCCCAGCATTTT
v_gene: TRBV30; j_gene: TRBJ2-7; d_gene: -; abundance: -; CDR3aa: CAWSVCHLTGSCEQYF; CDR3nt: TGTGCCTGGAGTGTATGTCACTTAACCGGTTCTTGCGAGCAGTACTTC
v_gene: TRBV28; j_gene: TRBJ1-2; d_gene: -; abundance: -; CDR3aa: CASSFQGPRGYGYTF; CDR3nt: TGTGCCAGCAGTTTTCAGGGGCCACGGGGCTATGGCTACACCTTC
v_gene: TRBV7-2; j_gene: TRBJ2-7; d_gene: -; abundance: -; CDR3aa: CASSLERSLGQYF; CDR3nt: TGTGCCAGCAGCTTAGAGCGGAGCCTCGGGCAGTACTTC
v_gene: TRBV6-5; j_gene: TRBJ1-1; d_gene: TRBD1; abundance: -; CDR3aa: CASSLGAGGNTEAFF; CDR3nt: TGTGCCAGCAGTCTTGGGGCAGGGGGTAACACTGAAGCTTTCTTT
v_gene: TRBV6-4; j_gene: TRBJ2-1; d_gene: TRBD2; abundance: -; CDR3aa: CASSPSGGPEYEQFF; CDR3nt: TGTGCCAGCAGTCCTAGCGGGGGGCCCGAGTATGAGCAGTTCTTC
v_gene: TRBV2; j_gene: TRBJ2-3; d_gene: TRBD2; abundance: -; CDR3aa: CASSENGREGTQYF; CDR3nt: TGTGCCAGCAGTGAAAACGGGAGGGAGGGTACGCAGTATTTT
v_gene: TRBV5-1; j_gene: TRBJ2-2; d_gene: TRBD2; abundance: -; CDR3aa: CASSWAGLASTGELFF; CDR3nt: TGCGCCAGCAGCTGGGCGGGACTAGCGAGCACCGGGGAGCTGTTTTTT
v_gene: TRBV9; j_gene: TRBJ1-5; d_gene: -; abundance: -; CDR3aa: CASSPGQPGNNQPQHF; CDR3nt: TGTGCCAGCAGCCCAGGGCAACCTGGGAACAATCAGCCCCAGCATTTT
v_gene: TRBV18; j_gene: TRBJ1-1; d_gene: TRBD1; abundance: -; CDR3aa: CASSPGTGVSNTEAFF; CDR3nt: TGTGCCAGCTCACCAGGGACAGGGGTGTCGAACACTGAAGCTTTCTTT
v_gene: TRBV4-2; j_gene: TRBJ2-2; d_gene: -; abundance: few; CDR3aa: CASRPKGSTGELFF; CDR3nt: TGTGCCAGCAGACCCAAAGGGAGCACCGGGGAGCTGTTTTTT
v_gene: TRBV18; j_gene: TRBJ1-2; d_gene: TRBD1; abundance: -; CDR3aa: CASSSRQWGQNYGYTF; CDR3nt: TGTGCCAGCTCATCCAGACAATGGGGACAGAACTATGGCTACACCTTC
v_gene: TRBV7-2; j_gene: TRBJ2-5; d_gene: TRBD2; abundance: -; CDR3aa: CASSLAVAGVGETQYF; CDR3nt: TGTGCCAGCAGCTTAGCCGTAGCGGGAGTTGGGGAGACCCAGTACTTC
v_gene: TRBV6-5; j_gene: TRBJ2-3; d_gene: -; abundance: -; CDR3aa: CASGDPGSDTQYF; CDR3nt: TGTGCCAGCGGAGACCCAGGGTCAGATACGCAGTATTTT
v_gene: TRBV28; j_gene: TRBJ2-7; d_gene: TRBD2; abundance: -; CDR3aa: CASSLFHDVAGDQYF; CDR3nt: TGTGCCAGCAGTTTATTCCACGATGTAGCGGGGGATCAGTACTTC
v_gene: TRBV4-1; j_gene: TRBJ2-1; d_gene: -; abundance: -; CDR3aa: CASSQEKREQFF; CDR3nt: TGCGCCAGCAGCCAAGAGAAGCGTGAGCAGTTCTTC
v_gene: TRBV11-2; j_gene: TRBJ2-1; d_gene: TRBD1; abundance: -; CDR3aa: CASSSPTGEGNEQFF; CDR3nt: TGTGCCAGCAGCTCGCCGACAGGGGAAGGAAATGAGCAGTTCTTC
v_gene: TRBV6-4; j_gene: TRBJ2-1; d_gene: TRBD2; abundance: -; CDR3aa: CASSDPAGGPHEQFF; CDR3nt: TGTGCCAGCAGTGACCCAGCGGGGGGGCCCCATGAGCAGTTCTTC
v_gene: TRBV5-4; j_gene: TRBJ2-1; d_gene: -; abundance: -; CDR3aa: CASSLGAGAGHNEQFF; CDR3nt: TGTGCCAGCAGCTTGGGGGCGGGTGCTGGCCACAATGAGCAGTTCTTC